This TCR beta chain was documented in a study of technical replicates of blood from a few donors. Some clones are missing from TCRdb's copy, which holds only in-frame ones; the method was immunoSEQ multiplex PCR. The sample gives about 14,000 clones, roughly 84% of which show up once; approximately 11% is in the top ten. CDR3 length: 15 amino acids. Trimming removed 6 bases from V and 2 bases from J, with 16 bases in between. From germline, CDR1 is WNHNN and CDR2 SYGVQD (reference sequence). This chain joins TRBV10-1 and TRBJ1-1, with D possibly matching TRBD1 (6 bases). The sequence was collected from a human donor in good health. Source material: PBMCs. CDR3 region: CASSDTGMGNTEAFF. CDR3 sequence (DNA): TGCGCCAGCAGCGATACAGGGATGGGTAACACTGAAGCTTTCTTT.